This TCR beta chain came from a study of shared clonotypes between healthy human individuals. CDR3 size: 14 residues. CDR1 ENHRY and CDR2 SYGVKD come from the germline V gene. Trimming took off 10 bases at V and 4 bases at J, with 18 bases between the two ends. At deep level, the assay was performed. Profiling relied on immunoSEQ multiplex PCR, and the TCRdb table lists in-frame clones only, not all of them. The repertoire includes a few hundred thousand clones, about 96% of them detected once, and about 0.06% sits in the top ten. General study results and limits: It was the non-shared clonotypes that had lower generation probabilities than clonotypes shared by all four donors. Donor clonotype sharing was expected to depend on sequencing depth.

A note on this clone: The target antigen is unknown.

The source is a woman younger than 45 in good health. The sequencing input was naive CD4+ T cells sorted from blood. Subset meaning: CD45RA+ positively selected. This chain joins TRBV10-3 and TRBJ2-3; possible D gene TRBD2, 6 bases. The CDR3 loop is CATMGGSGPDTQYF. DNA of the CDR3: TGTGCCACCATGGGGGGTTCGGGACCAGATACGCAGTATTTT.